This T cell receptor (beta chain) was found in a study of blood T cells in healthy people across ages. A second about 7 to 11 cycle PCR used barcoded and J-beta primers. Each cDNA molecule was tagged by a template-switch adaptor with 12 random nucleotides. In TCRdb, the 5' RACE reads were re-called with MiXCR into one record per CDR3 protein. Of 500,000 to 700,000 distinct CDR3 sequences in the sample, roughly 30% are singletons; the top ten hold roughly 14%. The V gene's germline CDR1 is GTSNPN and CDR2 SVGIG (reference sequence). The CDR3 runs 12 residues. The J gene is TRBJ2-4, the V gene TRBV30, with TRBD2 as a possible D gene (6 bases). The DNA matches TRBJ2-7 better at its end, which makes the J call doubtful. This TCR came from an elderly woman in good health. The source material was blood. This CDR3 reads CAWSPGAYEQYF. The CDR3 DNA follows: TGTGCCTGGAGCCCGGGAGCCTACGAGCAGTACTTC.